A single sample gave rise to the 3 T cell receptor beta chains below, sequenced in a study of blood T cells in healthy people across ages. With a J-beta primer mix and a sample-barcoded 5' primer, a second PCR ran roughly 6 to 11 cycles. Using its own MiXCR run on the 5' RACE reads, TCRdb lists one record per CDR3 protein. The data contain over 1.5 million distinct CDR3 sequences, just under 50% of them singletons. Sample: blood. The receptor set was obtained from a woman between 40 and 55 years old in good health.

This sequence joins TRBV20-1 and TRBJ2-7; 8 nucleotides line up with TRBD2. The germline gives CDR1 DFQATT, CDR2 SNEGSKA (reference sequence). Trimming removed 4 bases from V and 7 bases from J; junction bases left unmatched: 18. The CDR3 loop spans 16 amino acids. DNA of the CDR3: TGCAGTGCTATAGTAGTATCAAGGCCCGGGAGGGATGAGCAGTACTTC. This codes for CSAIVVSRPGRDEQYF.

This clonotype turned up a few times. The rearrangement uses TRBV5-6 and TRBJ2-7; tentative D call: TRBD1 (5 bases). The J call may be faulty, since TRBJ2-5 better matches the DNA end. The CDR3 runs to 15 residues. CDR1 is SGHDT, CDR2 YYEEEE, per germline. The CDR3 region has the DNA TGTGCCAGCAGCGGAACCCTGACAGAGCACGAGACCCAGTACTTC. It codes for CASSGTLTEHETQYF.

This clonotype was seen only a few times. The V gene is TRBV5-1, the J gene TRBJ1-4; 7 bases are a match to TRBD1. Trimming cost V 1 base and J 0 bases; bases outside gene matches: 6. This CDR3 contains 17 residues. Germline V gene sequence: CDR1 SGHRS, CDR2 YFSETQ. The DNA for the CDR3 is TGCGCCAGCAGCTTGTTTTTTCAGGGGGCAACTAATGAAAAACTGTTTTTT. It translates to CASSLFFQGATNEKLFF.